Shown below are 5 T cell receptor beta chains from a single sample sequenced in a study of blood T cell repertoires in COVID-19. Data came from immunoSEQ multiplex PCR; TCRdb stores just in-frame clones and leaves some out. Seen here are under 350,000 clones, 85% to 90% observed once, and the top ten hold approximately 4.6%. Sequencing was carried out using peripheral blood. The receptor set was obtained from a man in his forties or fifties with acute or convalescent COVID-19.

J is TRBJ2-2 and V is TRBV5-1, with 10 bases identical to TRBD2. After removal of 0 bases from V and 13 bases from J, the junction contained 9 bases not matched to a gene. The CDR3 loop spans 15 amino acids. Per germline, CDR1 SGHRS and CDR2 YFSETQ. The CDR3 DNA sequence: TGCGCCAGCAGCTTGGCGGTAGCGGGGGGCCCGTGGCTGTTTTTT. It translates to CASSLAVAGGPWLFF.

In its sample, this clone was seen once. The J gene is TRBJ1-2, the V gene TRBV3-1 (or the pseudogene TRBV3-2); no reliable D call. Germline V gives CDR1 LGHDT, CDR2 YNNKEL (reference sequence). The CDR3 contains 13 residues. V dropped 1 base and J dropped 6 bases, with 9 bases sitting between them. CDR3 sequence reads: CASSQGAPHGYTF. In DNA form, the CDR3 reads TGTGCCAGCAGCCAAGGGGCACCCCATGGCTACACCTTC.

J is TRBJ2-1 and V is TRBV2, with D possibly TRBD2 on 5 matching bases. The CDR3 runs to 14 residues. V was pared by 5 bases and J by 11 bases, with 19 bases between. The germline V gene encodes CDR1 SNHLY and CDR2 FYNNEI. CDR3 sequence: CASSTGNPTNQQFF. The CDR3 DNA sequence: TGTGCCAGCAGTACCGGGAACCCAACAAATCAGCAGTTCTTC.

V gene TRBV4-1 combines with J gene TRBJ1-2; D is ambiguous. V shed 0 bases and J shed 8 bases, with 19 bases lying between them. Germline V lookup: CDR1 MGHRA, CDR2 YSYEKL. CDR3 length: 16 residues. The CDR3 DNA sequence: TGCGCCAGCAGCCAAGATAGGGCAACAGATGGAGGAGGCTACACCTTC. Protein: CASSQDRATDGGGYTF.

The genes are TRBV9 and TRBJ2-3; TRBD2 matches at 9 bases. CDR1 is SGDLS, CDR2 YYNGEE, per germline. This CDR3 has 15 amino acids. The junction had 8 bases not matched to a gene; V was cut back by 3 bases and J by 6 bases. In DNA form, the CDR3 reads TGTGCCAGCAGCGGCTTAGCGGGAGCACAGGATACGCAGTATTTT. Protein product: CASSGLAGAQDTQYF. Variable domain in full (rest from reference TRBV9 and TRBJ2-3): DSGVTQTPKHLITATGQRVTLRCSPRSGDLSVYWYQQSLDQGLQFLIQYYNGEERAKGNILERFSAQQFPDLHSELNLSSLELGDSALYFCASSGLAGAQDTQYFGPGTRLTVL.